This T cell receptor beta chain was identified in a study of shared clonotypes between healthy human individuals. Study-wide points: A handful of donors shared 4.5% to 6.5% of their naive CD4 clonotypes.

This clone showed up just a few times. Antigen: not known. Per the germline V gene, CDR1 is WSHSY and CDR2 is SAAADI. Trimming shortened V by 2 bases and J by 1 base, and 9 bases separated the two germline ends. The length of the CDR3 is 16 residues. Replicate PCRs run on sorted subsets employed 150 to 250 ng DNA, tens of thousands of T cell genomes. Per the study methods: Filtering of immunoSEQ junctional sequences could not match full-length read filtering. TCRdb's table, derived via immunoSEQ multiplex PCR, lists solely in-frame clones and lacks some. The V and J calls and the clone size are those of that table, but D and trimming were determined from the DNA. The sample shows roughly 1 million clones, 75% of them seen only once. Investigators divided CD4+ cells into CD45RA+ naive and CD45RA-negative memory subsets.

This sequence originates from a man between 18 and 35 years old in good health. The gene calls are TRBV10-2 and TRBJ1-6; D possibly corresponds to TRBD1 (5 bases). The sample comprised memory CD4+ T cells sorted from blood. The subset: CD45RA-negative fraction. CDR3 loop: CASSERQGSYNSPLHF. CDR3 in DNA: TGCGCCAGCAGTGAGCGGCAGGGTTCCTATAATTCACCCCTCCACTTT.